This T cell receptor beta chain was sequenced in a study of molecular identifiers for immune sequencing clone quantification. Naive CD8 T cells, phenotype CD8+CD4-CCR7+CD45RA+, were sorted. The authors built bulk TCR libraries by previously described methods with listed TCR primers. MiXCR, applied by TCRdb to the PCR reads, yields one record per CDR3 protein. The table records under 650,000 distinct CDR3 sequences, approximately 20% of them present only once. The CDR3 is 12 amino acids. V was trimmed by 9 bases and J by 8 bases, leaving 14 bases between them. Per germline, CDR1 LNHDA and CDR2 SQIVND (reference sequence).

The specimen was naive CD8+ T cells from blood, with Jurkat cell RNA spiked in. Subset indicated: FACS-sorted CD8+CD4-CCR7+CD45RA+ naive T cells. This receptor was taken from a human donor in good health. Some libraries in this study had Jurkat cell RNA spiked in. This chain uses TRBV19 with TRBJ2-1, with D maybe TRBD2 (5 bases). The CDR3 DNA reads as TGTGCCAGCCTAGCTAGAGAGGATGAGCAGTTCTTC. It translates to CASLAREDEQFF.